This T cell receptor (beta chain) was recorded in a study of PD-1 blockade in classical Hodgkin lymphoma. Notes on the study in general: It was CD4+ TCR diversity, not CD8+, that rose significantly by C4D1. What drove the repertoire differences, possibly disease activity or prior therapy, has not been defined. Reports described newly diagnosed patients as having lower baseline TCR diversity than healthy donors.

Documented time point: cycle 4 day 1 (C4D1), after about 6 weeks of nivolumab. In every patient, relapse followed autologous stem cell transplantation, while exposure to brentuximab vedotin differed. Thawed PBMCs supplied CD8+ T cells via magnetic negative selection. Complete response, partial response or progressive disease was recorded as best response. This clone was seen only once. Antigen unknown. V was cut by 0 bases and J by 7 bases, with 7 bases left in between. The germline CDR1 and CDR2 sequences are MRHNA and SNTAGT. CDR3 size: 13 residues. Sequencing used immunoSEQ multiplex PCR; TCRdb keeps in-frame clones, though not all of them. The sample has approximately 11,000 clones, around 84% seen once.

The chain has TRBV6-4 and TRBJ2-1; the D is unclear. The sequence derives from a human donor with classical Hodgkin lymphoma. The donor label of this sample is uncertain. The source material was CD8+ T cells from blood, sampled before the fourth cycle of nivolumab. The CDR3 loop reads CASSDSPTNEQFF. The CDR3 DNA follows: TGTGCCAGCAGTGACTCGCCGACGAATGAGCAGTTCTTC.